Listed here are 19 T cell receptor beta chains from one sample, sequenced in a study of regulatory T cells in long-lasting Graves disease. Arm-PCR with iRepertoire HTBI primers amplified the CDR3 regions for these TCR beta libraries. In TCRdb, the multiplex PCR reads were re-called with MiXCR into one record per CDR3 protein. The table lists more than 450,000 distinct CDR3 sequences, 15% to 20% of them singletons. Time point denoted: newly diagnosed GD, antithyroid drugs for less than 3 months. The TCR library was made from RNA that had been extracted from PBMCs in TRIzol. This sample was shared with a second study, whose subject was T cells in Graves' hyperthyroidism and ophthalmopathy.

Sequencing was performed on peripheral blood mononuclear cells (PBMCs), taken at new diagnosis, from a patient treated with antithyroid drugs. The receptors were sampled from a man in his forties with Graves disease.

There are many counts of this clonotype. This chain joins TRBV12-3 or TRBV12-4 and TRBJ2-1, with 12 bases identical to TRBD2. The CDR3 is 15 amino acids. J was trimmed by 7 bases and V by 6 bases; bases with no gene match: 7. The CDR3 protein is CASSPPLAGGNEQFF. CDR3 DNA sequence: TGTGCCAGCAGCCCACCTCTAGCGGGAGGGAATGAGCAGTTCTTC.

This clonotype appeared many times. The chain joins TRBV20-1 to TRBJ2-1; TRBD2 matches 7 bases. V shed 3 bases, J shed 3 bases, and the junction held 14 bases outside the gene matches. The CDR3 has 17 amino acids. CDR1 is DFQATT, CDR2 SNEGSKA, per germline (reference sequence). The DNA for the CDR3 is TGCAGTGCTAGGACAGAGGACCCGGGAGGAGTCTACAATGAGCAGTTCTTC. Protein sequence: CSARTEDPGGVYNEQFF.

In its sample, this clonotype was seen many times. This sequence joins TRBV7-9 and TRBJ2-1; TRBD2 agrees at 9 bases. Germline CDR1 SEHNR, CDR2 FQNEAQ (reference sequence). The CDR3 extends over 16 amino acids. The V and J ends lost 1 base and 7 bases, in that order; junction bases with no gene match: 8. CDR3 sequence (DNA): TGTGCCAGCAGCTTAGTTCCTAGCGGGATAGAGAATGAGCAGTTCTTC. Residues: CASSLVPSGIENEQFF.

The genes are TRBV4-1 and TRBJ2-3; tentatively, D is TRBD1 (6 bases). Trimming took 3 bases from V and 0 from J, leaving 13 bases between them. CDR1 is MGHRA, CDR2 YSYEKL, per germline. The CDR3 loop spans 16 amino acids. CDR3 in amino acids: CASSQTFTGSTDTQYF. The CDR3 DNA follows: TGCGCCAGCAGCCAGACATTCACAGGGAGCACAGATACGCAGTATTTT.

J is TRBJ2-3 and V is TRBV12-5; 13 nucleotides match TRBD2. The CDR3 consists of 15 residues. J lost 4 bases, V lost 5 bases, and 3 bases had no gene match. Germline values: CDR1 LGHNT, CDR2 FRNRAP. CDR3 nucleotides: TGTGCTAGTGGTGGGACTAGCGGGAACCCAGATACGCAGTATTTT. This encodes CASGGTSGNPDTQYF.

This rearrangement joins TRBV5-5 to TRBJ2-3; D is unclear. Germline loops: CDR1 SGHKS, CDR2 YYEKEE (reference sequence). The CDR3 extends over 14 amino acids. The germline V and J ends were trimmed by 0 bases and 0 bases, with 5 bases remaining between them. CDR3 nucleotides: TGTGCCAGCAGCTTGGATTTAAGCACAGATACGCAGTATTTT. It is translated as CASSLDLSTDTQYF.

This clonotype was found many times. The gene calls are TRBV7-6 and TRBJ2-5, with 9 bases fitting TRBD2. The germline CDR1 and CDR2 sequences are SGHVS and FNYEAQ. V was pared by 5 bases and J by 5 bases, with 9 bases of the junction left unmatched. The length of the CDR3 is 15 residues. CDR3 sequence (DNA): TGTGCCAGCAGCCAGGGACTAGCCGGGAGGGAGACCCAGTACTTC. It codes for CASSQGLAGRETQYF.

This clonotype was counted at least ten times. The chain employs TRBV28 and TRBJ2-1, with D possibly matching TRBD1 (6 bases). The germline V gene has CDR1 MDHEN and CDR2 SYDVKM. The germline V and J ends were trimmed by 6 bases and 3 bases, with 9 bases remaining between them. There are 13 residues in the CDR3. As DNA, the CDR3 is TGTGCCAGCAGGCCGGACAGCTACAATGAGCAGTTCTTC. Amino acid sequence: CASRPDSYNEQFF.

This clonotype showed up just a few times. The V gene is TRBV14, the J gene TRBJ1-5; weak D call: TRBD1 (6 bases). Germline V lookup: CDR1 SGHDN, CDR2 FVKESK. The V end was cut by 2 bases, the J end by 6 bases, with 11 bases between. The CDR3 consists of 14 residues. The CDR3 region is CASSQSGAGQPQHF. The CDR3 DNA is TGTGCCAGCAGCCAATCAGGGGCGGGTCAGCCCCAGCATTTT.

V is TRBV20-1 and J is TRBJ2-2; TRBD2 aligns across 16 bases. The CDR3 consists of 20 residues. The ends lost 1 base at V and 3 bases at J; junction bases unmatched: 11. The germline gives CDR1 DFQATT, CDR2 SNEGSKA (reference sequence). In DNA, the CDR3 is TGCAGTGCTAGAGTGGGGCCCGGGACTAGCGGGAGGGCCCACACCGGGGAGCTGTTTTTT. Protein sequence: CSARVGPGTSGRAHTGELFF.

Points on this clonotype: Given a much more abundant clone one base away, this may be a read error. This likely comes from a read error, as the CDR3 has no conserved phenylalanine or tryptophan at its end. The chain is built from TRBV2 and TRBJ2-7; D is unresolved. Germline lookup yields CDR1 SNHLY and CDR2 FYNNEI. V shed 6 bases and J shed 1 base, with 4 bases lying between them. The CDR3 extends over 11 amino acids. The CDR3 region has the DNA TGTGCCAGCAGAGAGTCCTACGAGCAGTACTCC. Protein sequence: CASRESYEQYS.

Worth noting for this clonotype: This could be a read error, since a much larger clone is one nucleotide away. V is TRBV5-4 and J is TRBJ2-1; the D gene is possibly TRBD1 (5 bases). The J call is doubtful: the DNA matches TRBJ2-5 better. The CDR3 spans 15 residues. Germline V CDR1 and CDR2: SGHNT, YYREEE (reference sequence). CDR3 amino acids: CVSSLAGLGQETQYF. The CDR3 DNA sequence: TGTGTCAGCAGCTTGGCAGGGTTAGGCCAAGAGACCCAGTACTTC.

At least ten counts were recorded for this clonotype. This chain uses TRBV2 with TRBJ2-2; 13 nucleotides match TRBD2. This CDR3 spans 16 amino acids. Trimming removed 5 bases from V and 4 bases from J; junction bases left unmatched: 4. Germline V CDR1 and CDR2: SNHLY, FYNNEI. The CDR3 loop reads CASSRTSGSGTGELFF. CDR3 nucleotide sequence: TGTGCCAGCAGTAGGACTAGCGGGAGTGGCACCGGGGAGCTGTTTTTT.

This clonotype was observed many times. This rearrangement joins TRBV7-8 to TRBJ2-1; 12 bases line up with TRBD2. CDR1 and CDR2 (germline): SGHVS, FQNEAQ. The J segment lost 8 bases and the V segment lost 1 base, leaving 6 bases of the junction unmatched. The CDR3 is made up of 16 amino acids. The CDR3 nucleotides read TGTGCCAGCAGCTTAGAGACTAGCGGGAGAAGCCATGAGCAGTTCTTC. This gives the protein CASSLETSGRSHEQFF.

This clonotype was picked up many times. This chain links TRBV28 with TRBJ1-5, with TRBD1 matching over 7 bases. The CDR3 loop spans 16 amino acids. CDR1 and CDR2 (germline): MDHEN, SYDVKM. V lost 1 base and J lost 1; bases outside the gene matches: 4. Written as DNA, the CDR3 is TGTGCCAGCAGTTTATTAACAGGGGCAAGCAATCAGCCCCAGCATTTT. This codes for CASSLLTGASNQPQHF.

This clonotype appeared many times. The chain joins TRBV6-1 to TRBJ2-2; TRBD1 agrees at 7 bases. V lost 5 bases, J lost 4 bases, and 7 bases stayed unmatched. CDR1 is MNHNS and CDR2 is SASEGT in the germline V gene. The CDR3 has 15 residues. This CDR3 is CASSLTSGGTGELFF. Written as DNA, the CDR3 is TGTGCCAGCAGTCTAACATCAGGGGGCACCGGGGAGCTGTTTTTT.

This clonotype was detected a few times. The chain has TRBV7-9 and TRBJ1-3; the D is unclear. Germline V gene data show CDR1 as SEHNR and CDR2 as FQNEAQ (reference sequence). V gave up 0 bases and J gave up 0 bases, with 9 bases separating them. The CDR3 sequence is 16 residues long. For the CDR3, the DNA is TGTGCCAGCAGCTTAGCCCCTCGGTACTCTGGAAACACCATATATTTT. It encodes CASSLAPRYSGNTIYF.

This clonotype was found many times. The genes are TRBV5-1 and TRBJ2-2, with a tentative D call TRBD1 (6 bases). The CDR3 runs to 14 residues. Germline V gene data show CDR1 as SGHRS and CDR2 as YFSETQ. Deletions cut 6 bases from V and 6 bases from J, with 15 bases between. The CDR3 nucleotides read TGCGCCAGCACGATGGCAGGGGTTTCCGGGGAGCTGTTTTTT. Translation gives CASTMAGVSGELFF.

The chain joins TRBV19 to TRBJ2-3; maybe TRBD1 (6 bases). Per germline, CDR1 LNHDA and CDR2 SQIVND (reference sequence). The ends were cut back, 3 bases at V and 2 bases at J, with 12 bases in the middle. CDR3 length: 15 amino acids. The CDR3 spells CASSIGDRSTDTQYF. The DNA for the CDR3 is TGTGCCAGTAGTATTGGTGACAGGTCCACAGATACGCAGTATTTT.